These 18 T cell receptor beta chains came from one sample sequenced in a study of spatial heterogeneity in lung cancer. Study conclusions and caveats: Expanded intratumoral alpha and beta TCR counts tracked tumor mutation counts.

Which antigens these TCRs recognize remains unknown. As to time point: sample taken at primary tumor resection. TCRdb analysed the 5' RACE reads with MiXCR anew, one entry per CDR3 protein. This table has about 6,300 distinct CDR3 sequences, approximately 1.2% appearing once. The sequencing here drew on lung tumor tissue, taken at surgery. Source of these receptors: a male donor with early-stage non-small cell lung cancer.

This clonotype is medium-sized (0.01 to 0.1%). The V call is TRBV7-8, the J call TRBJ2-6; D possibly corresponds to TRBD1 (5 bases). Germline CDR1 SGHVS, CDR2 FQNEAQ. Trimming took 4 bases from V and 0 from J, leaving 7 bases between them. This CDR3 is 15 amino acids long. CDR3 bases: TGTGCCAGCAGCTACCAGGGCTCTGGGGCCAACGTCCTGACTTTC. Protein sequence: CASSYQGSGANVLTF.

This clonotype was recorded many times. This rearrangement joins TRBV5-1 to TRBJ2-5, with TRBD1 matching over 7 bases. V was pared by 2 bases and J by 3 bases, with 19 bases of the junction left unmatched. In germline, CDR1 is SGHRS, CDR2 YFSETQ. CDR3 size: 19 residues. The chain's CDR3 is CASSLDLVSRTGDKETQYF. The CDR3 bases are TGCGCCAGCAGCTTAGACTTAGTATCTCGGACAGGCGATAAAGAGACCCAGTACTTC. Together with reference TRBV5-1 and TRBJ2-5, the CDR3 gives the full variable domain: KAGVTQTPRYLIKTRGQQVTLSCSPISGHRSVSWYQQTPGQGLQFLFEYFSETQRNKGNFPGRFSGRQFSNSRSEMNVSTLELGDSALYLCASSLDLVSRTGDKETQYFGPGTRLLVL.

This clonotype was seen ten or more times. It may be a read error: a sequence one base away is much more abundant. The rearrangement links TRBV7-3 to TRBJ1-6, with D possibly matching TRBD1 (5 bases). Germline V CDR1 and CDR2: SGHTA, FQGTGA. The CDR3 consists of 13 residues. The V and J ends lost 9 bases and 6 bases respectively, with 12 bases between them. The CDR3 reads CASARGGNSPLHF. The DNA for the CDR3 is TGTGCCAGTGCCCGGGGGGGTAATTCACCCCTCCACTTT.

This clonotype was seen repeatedly, ten times or more. One junction end disagrees with the germline gene, perhaps due to a read error. This chain connects TRBV7-8 to TRBJ2-7; 8 positions match TRBD1. Germline V gene sequence: CDR1 SGHVS, CDR2 FQNEAQ. There are 16 residues in the CDR3. CDR3 in DNA: TGTGCCAGCAGCGGCGATTCGGGACAGGACTCCAACGAGCAGTACTTC. This gives the protein CASSGDSGQDSNEQYF.

This clonotype came up many times. The chain couples TRBV6-5 to TRBJ2-1; possibly TRBD1 for D (6 bases). V was cut by 2 bases and J by 6 bases, with 14 bases left in between. CDR3 length: 15 amino acids. Germline assignment: CDR1 MNHEY and CDR2 SVGAGI. The CDR3 region is CASSYQTGYRNEQFF. The CDR3 DNA reads TGTGCCAGCAGTTACCAAACAGGGTATCGCAATGAGCAGTTCTTC.

By sample share, this clonotype is medium-sized. This chain links TRBV10-3 with TRBJ2-1; TRBD2 matches 8 bases. Per germline, CDR1 ENHRY and CDR2 SYGVKD. The CDR3 covers 16 residues. After removal of 4 bases from V and 2 bases from J, the junction contained 7 bases not matched to a gene. CDR3 DNA: TGTGCCATCAGTGTGGAGGGACTAGGACCCTACAATGAGCAGTTCTTC. Its protein is CAISVEGLGPYNEQFF.

The table lists this clonotype with many counts. The chain joins TRBV5-6 to TRBJ2-7; 12 bases match TRBD2. Germline values: CDR1 SGHDT, CDR2 YYEEEE. The V and J ends lost 7 bases and 6 bases, in that order; junction bases with no gene match: 8. The CDR3 is 14 residues long. CDR3 residues: CASGPGLAGPEQYF. In DNA form, the CDR3 reads TGTGCCAGCGGTCCGGGACTAGCGGGCCCCGAGCAGTACTTC.

The V call is TRBV7-3, the J call TRBJ1-6, with D perhaps matching TRBD1 (5 bases). V was clipped by 1 base and J by 10 bases, with 11 bases between them. Germline CDR1 reads SGHTA; CDR2 reads FQGTGA. The CDR3 covers 14 residues. The CDR3 DNA is TGTGCCAGCAGCTTAAAGGGACGGGAATCACCCCTCCACTTT. Translation gives CASSLKGRESPLHF.

By share of the sample, this clonotype is medium-sized. V usage is TRBV19 and J usage is TRBJ2-7; 7 nucleotides match TRBD1. The V and J ends lost 3 bases and 2 bases, in that order; junction bases with no gene match: 7. Germline assignment: CDR1 LNHDA and CDR2 SQIVND (reference sequence). The CDR3 contains 15 residues. Written as DNA, the CDR3 is TGTGCCAGTAGTATGAAGGGGGCCGGACCCTACGAGCAGTACTTC. It translates to CASSMKGAGPYEQYF. Looking up the rest from reference TRBV19 and TRBJ2-7 gives the full variable domain: DGGITQSPKYLFRKEGQNVTLSCEQNLNHDAMYWYRQDPGQGLRLIYYSQIVNDFQKGDIAEGYSVSREKKESFPLTVTSAQKNPTAFYLCASSMKGAGPYEQYFGPGTRLTVT.

This clonotype was detected ten times or more. The chain has TRBV5-1 and TRBJ2-7; tentatively, D is TRBD2 (6 bases). Trimming cost V 7 bases and J 3 bases, with 14 bases left between them. CDR1 and CDR2 (germline): SGHRS, YFSETQ. This CDR3 is built from 13 residues. In DNA form, the CDR3 reads TGCGCCAGCGCGAGGAGGGACGGCTACGAGCAGTACTTC. This gives the protein CASARRDGYEQYF.

This clonotype was recorded at least ten times. The rearrangement joins TRBV20-1 to TRBJ2-3, with D tentatively TRBD1 or TRBD2 (6 bases each). Germline CDR1 reads DFQATT; CDR2 reads SNEGSKA (reference sequence). This CDR3 contains 14 residues. Trimming pared 6 bases from V and 2 bases from J, leaving 15 bases between. The CDR3 DNA reads TGCAGTGCCATTCGGGGGCTTATCACAGATACGCAGTATTTT. This translates into CSAIRGLITDTQYF.

In its sample, this clonotype ranks as medium-sized. V is TRBV7-9 and J is TRBJ1-5; D is perhaps TRBD1 (6 bases). The V gene lost 10 bases and the J gene lost 0 bases, with 13 bases spanning the gap. The CDR3 has 14 amino acids. Germline loops: CDR1 SEHNR, CDR2 FQNEAQ (reference sequence). CDR3 protein: CATGGIISNQPQHF. CDR3 in DNA: TGTGCCACTGGGGGCATTATTAGCAATCAGCCCCAGCATTTT.

By its share, this clonotype is medium-sized. This chain uses TRBV20-1 with TRBJ2-4; 8 positions match TRBD2. The CDR3 totals 12 residues. Germline trimming cut 3 bases from V and 8 bases from J; bases unmatched to any gene: 3. CDR1 and CDR2 (germline): DFQATT, SNEGSKA (reference sequence). This CDR3 reads CSARPGGDIQYF. The CDR3 DNA reads TGCAGTGCTAGGCCCGGGGGGGACATTCAGTACTTC.

This clonotype was detected many times. The rearrangement links TRBV7-9 to TRBJ2-1; 8 nucleotides match TRBD2. V trimming: 7 bases; J trimming: 4 bases; junction bases outside the gene matches: 12. CDR3 size: 16 residues. Germline V gene data show CDR1 as SEHNR and CDR2 as FQNEAQ (reference sequence). DNA of the CDR3: TGTGCCAGCAACCGGGGGGCCAGCGGGGGTTACAATGAGCAGTTCTTC. Its translation is CASNRGASGGYNEQFF.

This clonotype was observed many times. The chain joins TRBV4-1 to TRBJ2-7; 8 bases match TRBD1. Trimming at V came to 0 bases and at J to 3 bases, leaving 10 bases not matched to a gene. This CDR3 region has 17 residues. Germline V lookup: CDR1 MGHRA, CDR2 YSYEKL. The DNA for the CDR3 is TGCGCCAGCAGCCAAGATCACCCCCAGGGGGCTTACTACGAGCAGTACTTC. Amino acid sequence: CASSQDHPQGAYYEQYF.

In this sample, this clonotype turned up many times. The CDR3 here is CASSMGGGHQPQHF. The CDR3 region has the DNA TGTGCCAGTAGTATGGGAGGGGGACATCAGCCCCAGCATTTT. This rearrangement joins TRBV19 to TRBJ1-5; D might be TRBD1 (6 bases). The CDR3 totals 14 residues. V dropped 3 bases and J dropped 5 bases, with 11 bases sitting between them. CDR1 is LNHDA and CDR2 is SQIVND in the germline V gene (reference sequence). The full variable domain, in which reference TRBV19 and TRBJ1-5 provide the parts outside the CDR3, is DGGITQSPKYLFRKEGQNVTLSCEQNLNHDAMYWYRQDPGQGLRLIYYSQIVNDFQKGDIAEGYSVSREKKESFPLTVTSAQKNPTAFYLCASSMGGGHQPQHFGDGTRLSIL.

Sample share makes this clonotype medium-sized. The chain joins TRBV6-6 to TRBJ2-7; perhaps TRBD2 as D (5 bases). The V end was cut by 6 bases, the J end by 4 bases, with 10 bases between. Germline V gene data show CDR1 as MNHNY and CDR2 as SVGAGI (reference sequence). The CDR3 totals 12 residues. This CDR3 reads CASSPGIYEQYF. The CDR3 nucleotides read TGTGCCAGCAGCCCGGGGATTTACGAGCAGTACTTC.

Sample share makes this clonotype medium-sized. The chain combines TRBV6-1 with TRBJ2-2, with D possibly matching TRBD1 (6 bases). Germline-derived CDR1 and CDR2 are MNHNS and SASEGT. Trimming cost V 2 bases and J 6 bases, with 10 bases left between them. The CDR3 is made up of 14 amino acids. CDR3: CASSEPTGPGELFF. The DNA of the CDR3 is TGTGCCAGCAGTGAACCTACAGGGCCCGGGGAGCTGTTTTTT.